This T cell receptor (beta chain) was captured in a study of identical twins (dated by TCRdb to the mid-2010s). Concerning the study at large: To test whether fetal clonotypes persist, the study used deep sequencing on TCR alpha and beta repertoires from monozygotic twins, unrelated adults of various ages, and cord blood. To rule out contamination, the twin experiments were replicated at different times with different library preparation protocols. Results the study describes overall, beyond this receptor: Out-of-frame TCR alpha sequences shared between twins showed an excess of low generation-probability sequences compared with coincidental sharing between unrelated individuals. A weaker excess of twin sharing was found in beta out-of-frame sequences because the signal-to-noise ratio was lowered by fewer shared sequences. Because the same donors could not be followed over many years, the conclusions relied on cross-sectional statistical analysis. Invariant T cells such as MAIT and iNKT could partly confound zero-insertion analyses, although diverse VJ usage argued against such confounding for most clonotypes. Abundant cord blood beta clonotypes had fewer insertions, young adult naive repertoires showed a similar but weaker trend, and memory repertoires showed no such trend. Recombination models systematically underestimated out-of-frame TCR alpha sharing in monozygotic twins but agreed with sharing between unrelated individuals.

The receptor library was made with 5' RACE. For sequencing, an Illumina HiSeq 2000 was employed. Template switching added a universal primer binding site, and the final cDNA carried a unique molecular identifier that allowed TCR cDNA molecules to be counted accurately. First-strand cDNA for TCR alpha and beta chains was synthesized from specific primers in the conserved constant-segment region. Each cDNA library was double barcoded, with a SMART-Mk sample barcode plus Illumina barcodes, to control for contamination. Two successive PCR steps introduced TruSeq adapter sequences along with Illumina sample barcodes. Sequencing of the TCR alpha and beta cDNA libraries was done on the Illumina HiSeq platform using custom primers. As for how the authors treated the data: MiGEC processed the raw reads to extract unique molecular identifiers, while MiXCR was used to determine the CDR3 positions. For each individual, recombination models were inferred using an EM algorithm with the repgenHMM and IGoR tools. The tcR package in R was used for shared clonotype analysis, with sharing normalized by the product of cloneset sizes. Out-of-frame nonproductive sequences were analyzed to study raw recombination free of thymic and clonal selection effects. TCRdb passed the public sequencing reads through fastp at Q25 and MiXCR, retaining productive beta sequences. Rows matching on CDR3 protein sequence are summarized as one entry with the most common DNA and genes. Here the V and J calls rest on TCRdb's processing, not on the authors' analysis. Counted in this sample were under 250,000 distinct CDR3 sequences; roughly 7.5% of them appeared once. The ten biggest clones cover 1.9% of the sample.

All donors were healthy Caucasians. Three pairs of female monozygotic twins, all aged 18 to 29 years, made up the twin cohort. Miltenyi CD45RO+ enrichment and human naive T-cell isolation kits were used to isolate memory (CD45RO+) and naive T cells from PBMC. Concerning this clonotype itself: What this receptor recognizes is not known. No much larger clone is present one base from it, and per-base qualities are unavailable.

The data were also submitted as part of a second study, on yellow fever vaccine responses in identical twins. From that second study: The authors reported that the T cell response to vaccination in identical twins appeared partly convergent and partly personalized. In the study, vaccine-responding T cell clones were precisely tracked in identical twins.

This sequence originates from a woman aged 18-35 years in good health. Sequencing was performed on memory (CD45RO+) T cells sorted from blood. The meaning of the sample's cell subset or site label: CD45RO+ enriched T cells.

The CDR3 region reads CASRPPGLSTDTQYF. The DNA is as follows: TGTGCCAGCAGGCCACCGGGACTCAGCACAGATACGCAGTATTTT. The chain links TRBV6-2 or TRBV6-3 with TRBJ2-3; a weak D assignment points to TRBD2 (6 bases agree). V loses 6 bases, J loses 0 bases, and the germline ends lie 13 bases apart. Including the terminal cysteine and phenylalanine, the CDR3 comprises 15 residues. Left in the record is the CDR3 DNA by itself, 45 bases read in frame from the first base. Via the germline V gene, CDR1 is MNHEY and CDR2 SVGEGT.